Detailed here is one T cell receptor beta chain. These data come from a study of blood T cell repertoires in COVID-19. J was trimmed by 7 bases and V by 6 bases; bases with no gene match: 5. CDR3 length: 15 amino acids. Germline CDR1 reads SNHLY; CDR2 reads FYNNEI. Adults between about 18 and 95 years of age took part from 24 US areas. Self-reported history from a screening survey and questionnaire set each donor's cohort. Study processing details: Amplification with reference gene primers provided the estimates of nucleated cell counts. Only in-frame clones appear in the TCRdb table, and some are missing; sequencing was by immunoSEQ multiplex PCR. That table supplies the V and J calls and clone size; D and trimming were determined from the DNA. The data hold about 230,000 clones, with around nine tenths observed a single time.

The V call is TRBV2, the J call TRBJ2-1; 14 bases are shared with TRBD2. The receptor comes from a young man who had recovered from COVID-19. Sequencing was done on a sample of PBMCs or T cells enriched from blood (not recorded which). CDR3 protein: CASRVTSGRGNEQFF. DNA of the CDR3: TGTGCCAGCAGGGTGACTAGCGGGAGGGGAAATGAGCAGTTCTTC.